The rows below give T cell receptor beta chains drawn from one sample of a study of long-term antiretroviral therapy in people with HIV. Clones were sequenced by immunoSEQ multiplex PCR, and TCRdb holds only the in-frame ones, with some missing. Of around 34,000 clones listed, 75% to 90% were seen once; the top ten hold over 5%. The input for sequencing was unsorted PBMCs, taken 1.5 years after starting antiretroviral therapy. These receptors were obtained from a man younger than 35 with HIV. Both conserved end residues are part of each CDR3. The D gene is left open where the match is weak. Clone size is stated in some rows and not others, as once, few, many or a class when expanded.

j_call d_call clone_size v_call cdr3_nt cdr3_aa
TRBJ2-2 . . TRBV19 TGTGCCAGTAGTATGGGCGGGTTGAACACCGGGGAGCTGTTTTTT CASSMGGLNTGELFF
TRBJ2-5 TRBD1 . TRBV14 TGTGCCAGCAGCCAAGATCGAGTGGGACAGGGGCGCGAGACCCAGTACTTC CASSQDRVGQGRETQYF
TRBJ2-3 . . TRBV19 TGTGCCAGTAGCCCAACTTTTTGGACACAAGATACGCAGTATTTT CASSPTFWTQDTQYF
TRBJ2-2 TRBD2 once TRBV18 TGTGCCAGCTCACCACTCTTGACTAGCGGGGGATCCACCGGGGAGCTGTTTTTT CASSPLLTSGGSTGELFF
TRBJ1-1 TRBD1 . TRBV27 TGTGCCAGCAGTTTTGGCAGGGGGCAATCTGAAGCTTTCTTT CASSFGRGQSEAFF
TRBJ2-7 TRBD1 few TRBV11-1 TGTGCCAGCAGCTTAGGGACAGGGGGCTCCTACGAGCAGTACTTC CASSLGTGGSYEQYF
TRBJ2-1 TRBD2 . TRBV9 TGTGCCAGCAGCATGACTAGCGGGAACTCTGAGCAGTTCTTC CASSMTSGNSEQFF
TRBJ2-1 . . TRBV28 TGTGCCAGCAGTTTAAGTCCTTACAATGAGCAGTTCTTC CASSLSPYNEQFF
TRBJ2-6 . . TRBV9 TGTGCCAGCAGCCCGATTGATGGGGCCAACGTCCTGACTTTC CASSPIDGANVLTF
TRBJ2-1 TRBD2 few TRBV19 TGTGCCAGTACACTTGTTAGCGGGAGTCACGGGGAGCAGTTCTTC CASTLVSGSHGEQFF
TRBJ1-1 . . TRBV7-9 TGTGCCAGCAGCTTAGGGGACTTTGGCGCTTTCTTT CASSLGDFGAFF
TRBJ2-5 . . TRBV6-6 TGTGCCAGCAGTTACGGGGGTTTGTTAGAGACCCAGTACTTC CASSYGGLLETQYF
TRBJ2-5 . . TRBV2 TGTGCCAGCAGTGTGCCGGGTCCAATAGAGACCCAGTACTTC CASSVPGPIETQYF
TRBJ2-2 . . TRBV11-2 TGTGCCAGCAGCTTAGGTGCGGTGGGGGAGCTGTTTTTT CASSLGAVGELFF
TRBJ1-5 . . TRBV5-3 TGTGCCAGAAGCTTGAACAGAACTTATAGCAATCAGCCCCAGCATTTT CARSLNRTYSNQPQHF
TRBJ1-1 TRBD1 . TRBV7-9 TGTGCCAGCAGGGAAGCTAGGACAGGCAACACTGAAGCTTTCTTT CASREARTGNTEAFF
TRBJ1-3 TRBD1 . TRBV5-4 TGTGCCAGCAGCTTGGGGGGACAGGGGTCCGGAAACACCATATATTTT CASSLGGQGSGNTIYF
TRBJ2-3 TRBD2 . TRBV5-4 TGTGCCAGCAGCTCACCGGGACTATATAGCACAGATACGCAGTATTTT CASSSPGLYSTDTQYF
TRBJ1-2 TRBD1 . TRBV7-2 TGTGCCAGCAGCCCCGGGACAGCCCTCTATGGCTACACCTTC CASSPGTALYGYTF
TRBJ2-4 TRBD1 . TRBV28 TGTGCCAGCAGTTTATGGGGCGACAGGGTCGGTCGGTTCGCCAAAAACATTCAGTACTTC CASSLWGDRVGRFAKNIQYF
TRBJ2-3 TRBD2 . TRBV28 TGTGCCAGCACCCTACTAGCGGGAGGCACAGATACGCAGTATTTT CASTLLAGGTDTQYF
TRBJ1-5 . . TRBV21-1 TGTGCCAGCAGCGCCTTCATGGGCGGGCCCCAGCATTTT CASSAFMGGPQHF
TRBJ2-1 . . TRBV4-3 TGCGCCAGCAGCCAAGATATCGGCAGGGAGAGGAATGAGCAGTTCTTC CASSQDIGRERNEQFF
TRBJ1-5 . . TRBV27 TGTGCCAGCAGTTTTACGAGCAATCAGCCCCAGCATTTT CASSFTSNQPQHF
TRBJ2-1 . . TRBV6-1 TGTGCCGTGAAAACACTCGGGACGAATGAGCAGTTCTTC CAVKTLGTNEQFF
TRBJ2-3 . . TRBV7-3 TGTGCCAGCAGCGTGGGAGATACGCAGTATTTT CASSVGDTQYF
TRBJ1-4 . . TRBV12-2 TGTGCAAGTCGCTTAGTATCCGGACAGGGTAATTATGAAAAACTGTTTTTT CASRLVSGQGNYEKLFF
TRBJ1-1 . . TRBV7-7 TGTGCCAGCAGCTTAAACCCCTCTGCTGAAGCTTTCTTT CASSLNPSAEAFF
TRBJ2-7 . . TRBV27 TGTGCCAGCGGCCCGTGGCCCTACGAGCAGTACTTC CASGPWPYEQYF
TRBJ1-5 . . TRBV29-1 TGCAGCGTGTCAGCAGGTTCATCCCAGCCCCAGCATTTT CSVSAGSSQPQHF
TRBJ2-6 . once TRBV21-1 TGTGCCAGCAGGCCTACGCGGGGGACAGGGTCTCGGGGAACGAGCTCTGGGGCCAACGTCCTGACTTTC CASRPTRGTGSRGTSSGANVLTF
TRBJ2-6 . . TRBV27 TGTGCCAGCAGTTTGTACAGGGACGCTTCTGGGGCCAACGTCCTGACTTTC CASSLYRDASGANVLTF
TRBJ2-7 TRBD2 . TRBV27 TGTGCCAGCAGTCTAGCGGAGAACTACGAGCAGTACTTC CASSLAENYEQYF
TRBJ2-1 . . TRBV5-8 TGTGCCAGCAGCTTCCAGGGACCCAATGACAATGAGCAGTTCTTC CASSFQGPNDNEQFF
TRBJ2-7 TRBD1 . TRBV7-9 TGTGCCAGCAGCAACTCCGGAGACAGGGGATCCTACGAGCAGTACTTC CASSNSGDRGSYEQYF
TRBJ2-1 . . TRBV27 TGTGCCAGCAGTTTAGTACAGGGCTCCTACAATGAGCAGTTCTTC CASSLVQGSYNEQFF
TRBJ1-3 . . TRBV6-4 TGTGCCAGCGTACCCTCTCTCTCTGGAAACACCATATATTTT CASVPSLSGNTIYF
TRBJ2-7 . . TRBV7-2 TGTGCCAGCAGCTTAGGAACGGGACTTTTTTACGAGCAGTACTTC CASSLGTGLFYEQYF
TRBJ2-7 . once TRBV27 TGTGCCAGCAGTTTAGGTAATTCCTACGAGCAGTACTTC CASSLGNSYEQYF
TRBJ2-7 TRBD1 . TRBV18 TGTGCCAGCTCACCGACAGGGGCGGACCAGAAGTACGAGCAGTACTTC CASSPTGADQKYEQYF
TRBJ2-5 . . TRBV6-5 TGTGCCAGCAGTTACTCGGCCGGAGTAGAGACCCAGTACTTC CASSYSAGVETQYF
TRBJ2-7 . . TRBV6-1 TGTGCCAGCAGTGAACCCCGGTTAGGCAGGTACGAGCAGTACTTC CASSEPRLGRYEQYF
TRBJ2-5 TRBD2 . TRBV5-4 TGTGCCAGCAGCTTGCTACTAGTGGCGAGGGGACTAGCATCAGAGACCCAGTACTTC CASSLLLVARGLASETQYF
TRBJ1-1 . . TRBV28 TGTGCCAGCAGTATCCAGACGGCGAACACTGAAGCTTTCTTT CASSIQTANTEAFF
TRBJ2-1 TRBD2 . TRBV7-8 TGTGCCAGCAGCTACCGACCCGGGACTAGCGTCTCTGGTGAGCAGTTCTTC CASSYRPGTSVSGEQFF
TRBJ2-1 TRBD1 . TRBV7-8 TGTGCCAGCAGCCCACGGACAGGGGGCAATGAGCAGTTCTTC CASSPRTGGNEQFF
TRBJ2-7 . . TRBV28 TGTGCCAGCAGGTTACGACAGGCGGGCGAGCAGTACTTC CASRLRQAGEQYF
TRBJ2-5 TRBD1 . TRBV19 TGTGCCAGTAGTTCGGGACAGTACCAAGAGACCCAGTACTTC CASSSGQYQETQYF
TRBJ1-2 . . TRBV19 TGTGCCAGTAGTATCGGGCCAGGCACCATAAACTATGGCTACACCTTC CASSIGPGTINYGYTF
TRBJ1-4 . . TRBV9 TGTGCCAGCAGCGTCAGTCCGGAGGATGAAAAACTGTTTTTT CASSVSPEDEKLFF
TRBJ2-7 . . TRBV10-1 TGCGCCAGCAGTGAGTCCCAGGGGCGCAAGTACGAGCAGTACTTC CASSESQGRKYEQYF
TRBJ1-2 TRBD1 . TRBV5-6 TGTGCCAGCAGCTTGGCCGACACCAGGGGGGGGCTTTACTATGGCTACACCTTC CASSLADTRGGLYYGYTF
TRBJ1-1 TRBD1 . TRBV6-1 TGTGCCAGCAGTGTCTCCGACAGGGCAGCGAACACTGAAGCTTTCTTT CASSVSDRAANTEAFF
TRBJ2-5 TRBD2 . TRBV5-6 TGTGCCAGCAGCTTGGGGACTAGCGGGTACGGGGAGACCCAGTACTTC CASSLGTSGYGETQYF